This is a list of T cell receptor beta chains from one sample in a study of response to subunit inactivated influenza vaccine. TCRdb re-called the RT-PCR reads with MiXCR, one entry per CDR3 protein. Of more than 400,000 distinct CDR3 sequences listed, roughly 9.8% are singletons. Specimen: PBMCs from blood, collected about 40 days after vaccination. The receptors shown here come from a man aged 45 to 65 who received an inactivated influenza vaccine. Both conserved end residues are part of each CDR3. D genes are given only for firm matches. Part of the rows lack a size; the others show once, few, many or a class for expanded clones.

j_call: TRBJ2-5; v_call: TRBV5-1; d_call: TRBD1; clone_size: many; cdr3_aa: CASSPGQIQETQYF; cdr3_nt: TGCGCCAGCAGCCCGGGACAGATCCAAGAGACCCAGTACTTC
j_call: TRBJ2-1; v_call: TRBV15; d_call: TRBD1; clone_size: -; cdr3_aa: CATSRDKETGNFDEQFF; cdr3_nt: TGTGCCACCAGCAGAGACAAGGAGACAGGGAATTTTGATGAGCAGTTCTTC
j_call: TRBJ2-6; v_call: TRBV6-2/TRBV6-3; d_call: TRBD1; clone_size: -; cdr3_aa: CASSYLGRQGPSGANVLTF; cdr3_nt: TGTGCCAGCAGTTACTTGGGGAGACAGGGCCCCTCTGGGGCCAACGTCCTGACTTTC
j_call: TRBJ2-2; v_call: TRBV7-9; d_call: -; clone_size: once; cdr3_aa: CASSKFGEPFF; cdr3_nt: TGTGCCAGCAGTAAATTCGGGGAGCCGTTTTTT
j_call: TRBJ2-2; v_call: TRBV7-2; d_call: TRBD2; clone_size: -; cdr3_aa: CASSPDSGSTGELFF; cdr3_nt: TGTGCCAGCAGCCCGGATAGCGGGAGCACCGGGGAGCTGTTTTTT
j_call: TRBJ2-7; v_call: TRBV9; d_call: TRBD2; clone_size: -; cdr3_aa: CASSASGNGLYEQYF; cdr3_nt: TGTGCCAGCAGCGCAAGCGGGAACGGTCTTTACGAGCAGTACTTC
j_call: TRBJ2-1; v_call: TRBV7-2; d_call: TRBD2; clone_size: few; cdr3_aa: CASSYGGGLAGVNEQFF; cdr3_nt: TGTGCCAGCAGCTATGGAGGGGGACTAGCGGGAGTCAATGAGCAGTTCTTC
j_call: TRBJ1-1; v_call: TRBV6-6; d_call: -; clone_size: few; cdr3_aa: CASSYWELEAFF; cdr3_nt: TGTGCCAGCAGTTACTGGGAGTTAGAAGCTTTCTTT
j_call: TRBJ1-2; v_call: TRBV24-1; d_call: -; clone_size: -; cdr3_aa: CATSDSSRWGYGYTF; cdr3_nt: TGTGCCACCAGTGATTCATCTCGGTGGGGATATGGCTACACCTTC
j_call: TRBJ1-2; v_call: TRBV5-1; d_call: -; clone_size: many; cdr3_aa: CASSQDGAANYGYTF; cdr3_nt: TGCGCCAGCAGCCAGGACGGAGCCGCTAACTATGGCTACACCTTC
j_call: TRBJ2-7; v_call: TRBV2; d_call: -; clone_size: -; cdr3_aa: CASRVRLTGLEQYF; cdr3_nt: TGTGCCAGCAGGGTTCGCCTCACCGGACTCGAGCAGTACTTC
j_call: TRBJ2-7; v_call: TRBV6-2/TRBV6-3; d_call: -; clone_size: -; cdr3_aa: CASSYSRAPGRTYEQYF; cdr3_nt: TGTGCCAGCAGTTACTCGAGGGCCCCCGGACGGACCTACGAGCAGTACTTC
j_call: TRBJ2-5; v_call: TRBV7-9; d_call: -; clone_size: few; cdr3_aa: CASATVRETQYF; cdr3_nt: TGTGCCAGCGCCACAGTAAGAGAAACCCAGTACTTC
j_call: TRBJ1-6; v_call: TRBV12-3/TRBV12-4; d_call: TRBD1; clone_size: -; cdr3_aa: CASSRGESPLHF; cdr3_nt: TGTGCCAGCAGCAGGGGGGAGTCGCCCCTCCACTTT
j_call: TRBJ2-5; v_call: TRBV6-2/TRBV6-3; d_call: TRBD1; clone_size: -; cdr3_aa: CASSPGTGLWETQYF; cdr3_nt: TGTGCCAGCAGCCCCGGGACAGGGCTTTGGGAGACCCAGTACTTC
j_call: TRBJ1-6; v_call: TRBV4-3; d_call: -; clone_size: few; cdr3_aa: CASSQGASMGRSPLHF; cdr3_nt: TGCGCCAGCAGCCAAGGAGCTAGTATGGGGCGTTCACCCCTCCACTTT
j_call: TRBJ2-7; v_call: TRBV15; d_call: TRBD1; clone_size: few; cdr3_aa: CATSREVGQGYEQYF; cdr3_nt: TGTGCCACCAGCAGAGAAGTGGGACAGGGGTACGAGCAGTACTTC
j_call: TRBJ2-3; v_call: TRBV15; d_call: -; clone_size: -; cdr3_aa: CATSRDPGAGGPDTQYF; cdr3_nt: TGTGCCACCAGCAGGGACCCCGGAGCAGGTGGTCCAGATACGCAGTATTTT
j_call: TRBJ1-2; v_call: TRBV7-2; d_call: TRBD1; clone_size: few; cdr3_aa: CASSEVQGDYGYTF; cdr3_nt: TGTGCCAGCAGCGAAGTACAGGGGGACTATGGCTACACCTTC
j_call: TRBJ1-6; v_call: TRBV14; d_call: -; clone_size: -; cdr3_aa: CASSRLGGRNSPLHF; cdr3_nt: TGTGCCAGCAGCCGTCTGGGGGGACGGAATTCACCCCTCCACTTT
j_call: TRBJ2-1; v_call: TRBV12-3/TRBV12-4; d_call: -; clone_size: -; cdr3_aa: CASSLSRDGNEQFF; cdr3_nt: TGTGCCAGCAGTTTATCCCGGGACGGCAATGAGCAGTTCTTC
j_call: TRBJ2-7; v_call: TRBV6-5; d_call: -; clone_size: many; cdr3_aa: CASSYVDGSYEQYF; cdr3_nt: TGTGCCAGCAGTTACGTAGACGGCTCCTACGAGCAGTACTTC
j_call: TRBJ2-3; v_call: TRBV3-1; d_call: TRBD2; clone_size: -; cdr3_aa: CASSRGTSESTDTQYF; cdr3_nt: TGTGCCAGCAGCCGAGGGACTAGCGAAAGCACAGATACGCAGTATTTT
j_call: TRBJ2-7; v_call: TRBV18; d_call: TRBD1; clone_size: once; cdr3_aa: CASSPLGTGGPEQYF; cdr3_nt: TGTGCCAGCTCACCACTGGGGACAGGGGGACCCGAGCAGTACTTC
j_call: TRBJ1-1; v_call: TRBV28; d_call: TRBD1; clone_size: -; cdr3_aa: CASRLDRGGLAFF; cdr3_nt: TGTGCCAGCAGATTGGACAGGGGGGGTTTAGCTTTCTTT
j_call: TRBJ2-7; v_call: TRBV6-1; d_call: TRBD1; clone_size: many; cdr3_aa: CASAGTEVYEQYF; cdr3_nt: TGTGCCAGCGCCGGGACAGAGGTATACGAGCAGTACTTC
j_call: TRBJ1-2; v_call: TRBV7-2; d_call: -; clone_size: many; cdr3_aa: CASSLALGTTIYGYTF; cdr3_nt: TGTGCCAGCAGCTTAGCGCTCGGGACTACGATATATGGCTACACCTTC
j_call: TRBJ2-2; v_call: TRBV4-2; d_call: -; clone_size: few; cdr3_aa: CASSQLIYTGELFF; cdr3_nt: TGTGCCAGCAGCCAACTGATTTATACCGGGGAGCTGTTTTTT
j_call: TRBJ2-1; v_call: TRBV10-3; d_call: TRBD2; clone_size: -; cdr3_aa: CASLGTSNLNEQFF; cdr3_nt: TGTGCCAGCCTCGGGACTAGCAATTTAAATGAGCAGTTCTTC
j_call: TRBJ2-7; v_call: TRBV12-3/TRBV12-4; d_call: -; clone_size: many; cdr3_aa: CASMNQGTYEQYF; cdr3_nt: TGTGCCAGCATGAATCAGGGAACCTACGAGCAGTACTTC
j_call: TRBJ2-7; v_call: TRBV7-2; d_call: -; clone_size: many; cdr3_aa: CASSRGQTYEQYF; cdr3_nt: TGTGCCAGCAGCCGGGGCCAAACCTACGAGCAGTACTTC
j_call: TRBJ1-5; v_call: TRBV6-2/TRBV6-3; d_call: -; clone_size: -; cdr3_aa: CASSSLTPSNQPQHF; cdr3_nt: TGTGCCAGCAGTTCGCTCACCCCAAGCAATCAGCCCCAGCATTTT
j_call: TRBJ2-1; v_call: TRBV7-2; d_call: -; clone_size: -; cdr3_aa: CASSLAQGGNEQFF; cdr3_nt: TGTGCCAGCAGCTTAGCGCAAGGAGGCAATGAGCAGTTCTTC
j_call: TRBJ1-2; v_call: TRBV20-1; d_call: TRBD1; clone_size: few; cdr3_aa: CSAKGTVYGYTF; cdr3_nt: TGCAGTGCTAAAGGGACAGTCTATGGCTACACCTTC
j_call: TRBJ2-1; v_call: TRBV5-6; d_call: -; clone_size: many; cdr3_aa: CASSYIQGRQDNEQFF; cdr3_nt: TGTGCCAGCAGCTATATACAGGGTAGACAGGACAATGAGCAGTTCTTC
j_call: TRBJ2-1; v_call: TRBV6-1; d_call: TRBD1; clone_size: -; cdr3_aa: CASSRAMGQGIYEQFF; cdr3_nt: TGTGCCAGCAGCCGCGCGATGGGACAGGGAATCTATGAGCAGTTCTTC
j_call: TRBJ2-7; v_call: TRBV6-2/TRBV6-3; d_call: TRBD2; clone_size: -; cdr3_aa: CASSYGLAVSYEQYF; cdr3_nt: TGTGCCAGCAGTTACGGACTAGCGGTCTCCTACGAGCAGTACTTC